This T cell receptor (beta chain) was identified during a study of blood T cell repertoires in COVID-19. Study at large: The United States, Italy and Spain provided the acute and convalescent COVID-19 samples. Sources were T cells, B-cell-depleted T cells, or PBMCs; the material itself was cDNA or gDNA.

V gave up 9 bases and J gave up 0 bases, with 14 bases separating them. CDR3 length equals 14 residues. CDR1 and CDR2 (germline): LGHDT, YNNKEL (reference sequence). Sequenced by immunoSEQ multiplex PCR; TCRdb stores in-frame clones only, minus some. The repertoire holds some 400,000 clones, around 89% seen once, with 6.5% to 7% in the top ten. The TCR originated in a man aged 18 to 35 with active or convalescent COVID-19. Sequencing was carried out using peripheral blood. The rearrangement joins TRBV3-1 (or the pseudogene TRBV3-2) to TRBJ1-2; D remains ambiguous. CDR3 sequence reads: CASTVSVTNYGYTF. The CDR3 region has the DNA TGTGCCAGTACAGTGTCAGTCACTAACTATGGCTACACCTTC.